One T cell receptor beta chain is described in this entry. What it recognizes is unknown. The sample comes from a study of PD-L1 blockade in urothelial cancer. For the study at large: Atezolizumab was started by patients in the mid-2010s at 1,200 mg intravenously every 3 weeks. Analysis of the blood was performed 3 weeks (second dose) and 6 weeks after treatment start. Whole-study findings and limits: Pretreatment peripheral blood TCR clonality that fell below the median predicted better survival among the patients studied.

Assay: immunoSEQ multiplex PCR; the TCRdb copy retains only in-frame clones and omits some. The sample has some 84,000 clones, roughly 82% seen once. This specimen was PBMCs, taken around atezolizumab (anti-PD-L1) treatment. This sequence originates from a man aged 65-85 years with urothelial cancer.

CDR3 bases: TGTGCCAGTAGTCCGACTAGCGGGAGTCGATCCGACGAGCAGTACTTC. It yields the protein CASSPTSGSRSDEQYF. V is TRBV19 and J is TRBJ2-7; TRBD2 agrees at 12 bases. The CDR3 runs 16 residues. Germline CDR1 is LNHDA and CDR2 is SQIVND (reference sequence). With 5 bases clipped from V and 5 bases from J, the junction kept 10 bases outside the gene matches.